The entry below describes one T cell receptor (beta chain). The antigen is not known. The data were obtained in a study of blood T cells in healthy people across ages. The study's findings and limits: Per-million-T-cell TCR beta diversity fell roughly linearly with age.

Next came a second PCR, run for 7 to 11 cycles, which used a sample-barcoded 5' primer along with a J-beta primer mix. TCRdb re-derived calls from the 5' RACE reads in MiXCR, one entry per CDR3 protein. The sample includes roughly 1,800,000 distinct CDR3 sequences, roughly 50% seen only once; the top ten take over 2%. Isolating PBMCs gave at least 6.5 million of these cells per sample. CDR1 and CDR2 from the germline V gene are MDHEN and SYDVKM. The CDR3 has 14 residues. Sequenced: blood. The TCR was taken from a woman aged 40-49 years in good health. V usage is TRBV28 and J usage is TRBJ2-5, with a possible D match to TRBD1 (6 bases). The assigned J gene may be wrong: the sequence end matches TRBJ2-7 better. In nucleotides, the CDR3 is TGTGCCAGCAGTTTCCTCGAACAGGGAACCGAGCAGTACTTC. Its translation is CASSFLEQGTEQYF.